Listed below are T cell receptor beta chains from one sample, sequenced in a study of T cells expressing NK-cell markers. TCRdb re-analyzed the 5' RACE reads; it lists each CDR3 protein once, without DNA. This repertoire includes fewer than 550,000 distinct CDR3 sequences. The sample comprised blood T cells: a sorted CD56 or NKG2C T cell subset, CD4+ or CD8+ T cells, or bulk PBMC T cells (not recorded which). The receptors originated from a woman aged 45-65 years in good health. Each CDR3 is given with its conserved first and last residue. The order of the fields is J gene, V gene, CDR3 protein.

TRBJ2-2 | TRBV10-1 | CASSESPQASGELFF
TRBJ2-1 | TRBV25-1 | CASSGDRGSSYNEQFF
TRBJ2-1 | TRBV7-8 | CASSRTLAGEYNEQFF
TRBJ2-2 | TRBV9 | CASSVAGATLVSGELFF
TRBJ2-5 | TRBV27 | CASSSWTRPQETQYF
TRBJ2-1 | TRBV11-3 | CASSRIVGGLNEQFF
TRBJ2-4 | TRBV7-2 | CASSLDRVKNIQYF
TRBJ2-3 | TRBV2 | CASTLGVTSRTDTQYF
TRBJ1-1 | TRBV6-6 | CASSYARTGRTEAFF
TRBJ2-1 | TRBV10-3 | CAISESVAGRYNEQFF
TRBJ1-4 | TRBV10-3 | CAISAVGTSAEKLFF
TRBJ2-1 | TRBV7-7 | CASSLKAGGHNEQFF
TRBJ1-4 | TRBV20-1 | CSAPETNEKLFF
TRBJ2-2 | TRBV19 | CASNRRQLNTGELFF
TRBJ2-3 | TRBV7-2 | CASRPTVLDTQYF
TRBJ1-5 | TRBV30 | CAWSGQNNQPQHF
TRBJ1-5 | TRBV4-2 | CASSQDLGRVGNQPQHF
TRBJ1-1 | TRBV6-5 | CASTPGSNTEAFF
TRBJ2-7 | TRBV20-1 | CSAAGGASGRSSYEQYF
TRBJ1-2 | TRBV5-1 | CASSSTGESSYGYTF
TRBJ2-2 | TRBV7-2 | CASTEQPSGLGVDGELFF
TRBJ2-4 | TRBV12-3/TRBV12-4 | CASSLGTSKNIQYF
TRBJ2-1 | TRBV7-2 | CASSLAQLAGGYEQFF
TRBJ2-7 | TRBV14 | CASSQEKGLYYEQYF
TRBJ2-7 | TRBV12-3/TRBV12-4 | CASSPQDRAIYEQYF
TRBJ2-1 | TRBV7-6 | CASSLGVLGNNEQFF
TRBJ1-4 | TRBV7-9 | CASSSGTEYNEKLFF
TRBJ1-3 | TRBV6-1 | CASSEEVFSGNTIYF
TRBJ2-7 | TRBV24-1 | CATNNRTGSPYEQYF
TRBJ2-5 | TRBV4-1 | CASSQSGTSGSGVKETQYF
TRBJ2-5 | TRBV5-5 | CASSFRDYQETQYF
TRBJ2-3 | TRBV4-1 | CASSQGAGRYGGDTQYF
TRBJ1-6 | TRBV12-3/TRBV12-4 | CASSLGPVNSPLHF
TRBJ2-1 | TRBV7-9 | CASNLALSGNSYNEQFF
TRBJ2-5 | TRBV4-1 | CASSQGLLDPQYF
TRBJ2-1 | TRBV6-6 | CASSFPLSGRDNNEQFF
TRBJ2-2 | TRBV7-3 | CASSLHRAGSLTGELFF
TRBJ2-1 | TRBV4-1 | CASSTKLEVEQFF
TRBJ1-1 | TRBV18 | CASSPTAREAFF
TRBJ2-3 | TRBV15 | CATSSPLPGTSGPTDTQYF
TRBJ2-5 | TRBV5-1 | CASLPTSGSVTQYF
TRBJ2-6 | TRBV29-1 | CSVRGGSGANVLTF
TRBJ2-1 | TRBV27 | CASNSYFRGGSYNEQFF
TRBJ2-1 | TRBV21-1 | CASSRSTSGSIIPSYNEQFF
TRBJ1-1 | TRBV11-2 | CASSLDLGDREAFF
TRBJ2-3 | TRBV12-3/TRBV12-4 | CASSLILVEDTQYF
TRBJ1-1 | TRBV5-1 | CASSGDLRFNTEAFF
TRBJ1-5 | TRBV6-1 | CASSEAAVGGQPQHF
TRBJ1-2 | TRBV4-1 | CASSQGAGLGGYTF
TRBJ1-3 | TRBV29-1 | CSVAPGVNGNTIYF
TRBJ1-1 | TRBV11-2 | CASSPTSQGGTEAFF
TRBJ2-4 | TRBV5-1 | CASSLAGGAAKNIQYF
TRBJ2-2 | TRBV10-2 | CASSEPGGGGELFF
TRBJ2-1 | TRBV29-1 | CSSRQGGSYNEQFF
TRBJ1-5 | TRBV7-9 | CASSTGQGRQPQHF